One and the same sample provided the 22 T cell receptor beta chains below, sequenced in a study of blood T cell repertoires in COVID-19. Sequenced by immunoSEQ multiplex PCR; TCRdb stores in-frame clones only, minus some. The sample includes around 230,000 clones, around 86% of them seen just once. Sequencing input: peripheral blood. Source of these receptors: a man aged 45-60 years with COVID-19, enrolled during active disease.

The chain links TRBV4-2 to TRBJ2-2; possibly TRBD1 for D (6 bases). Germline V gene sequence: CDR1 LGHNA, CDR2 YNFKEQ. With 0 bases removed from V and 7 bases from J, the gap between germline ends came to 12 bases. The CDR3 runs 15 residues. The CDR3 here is CASSQERGWGGELFF. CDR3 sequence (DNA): TGTGCCAGCAGCCAAGAAAGGGGGTGGGGCGGGGAGCTGTTTTTT.

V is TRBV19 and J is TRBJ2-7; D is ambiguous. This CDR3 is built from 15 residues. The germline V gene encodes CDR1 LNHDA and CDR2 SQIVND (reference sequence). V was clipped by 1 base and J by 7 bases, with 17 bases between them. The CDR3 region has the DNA TGTGCCAGTAGTATAGGGGCAGTGGATTTTGTTGAGCAGTACTTC. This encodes CASSIGAVDFVEQYF.

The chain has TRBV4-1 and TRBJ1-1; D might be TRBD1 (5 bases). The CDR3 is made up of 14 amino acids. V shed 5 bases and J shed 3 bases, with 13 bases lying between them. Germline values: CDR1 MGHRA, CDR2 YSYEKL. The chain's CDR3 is CASSSHPGDTEAFF. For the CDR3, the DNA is TGCGCCAGCAGCAGCCACCCGGGGGACACTGAAGCTTTCTTT.

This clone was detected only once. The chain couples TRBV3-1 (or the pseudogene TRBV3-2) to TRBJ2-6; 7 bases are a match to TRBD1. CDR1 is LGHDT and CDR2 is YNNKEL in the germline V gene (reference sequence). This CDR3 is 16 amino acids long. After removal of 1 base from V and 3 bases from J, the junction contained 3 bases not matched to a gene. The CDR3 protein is CASSQVRGRGANVLTF. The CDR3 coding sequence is TGTGCCAGCAGCCAAGTAAGGGGGCGTGGGGCCAACGTCCTGACTTTC.

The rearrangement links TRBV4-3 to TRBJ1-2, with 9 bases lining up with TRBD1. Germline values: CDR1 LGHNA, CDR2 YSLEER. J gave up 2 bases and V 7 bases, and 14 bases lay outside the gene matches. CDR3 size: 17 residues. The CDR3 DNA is TGCGCCAGCAAACCGGGACAGGGACTTGGGGCGAACTATGGCTACACCTTC. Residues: CASKPGQGLGANYGYTF.

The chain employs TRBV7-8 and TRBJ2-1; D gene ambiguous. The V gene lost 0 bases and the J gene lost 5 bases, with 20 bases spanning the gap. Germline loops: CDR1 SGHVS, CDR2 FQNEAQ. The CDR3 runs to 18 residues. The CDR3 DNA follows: TGTGCCAGCAGCTTAGCGGGCAGCCCCATCTTCGTTAACAATGAGCAGTTCTTC. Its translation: CASSLAGSPIFVNNEQFF.

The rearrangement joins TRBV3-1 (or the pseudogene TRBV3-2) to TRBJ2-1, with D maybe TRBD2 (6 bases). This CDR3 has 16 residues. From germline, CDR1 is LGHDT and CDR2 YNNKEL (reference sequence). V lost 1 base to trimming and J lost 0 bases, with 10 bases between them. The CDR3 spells CASSQVWGGSYNEQFF. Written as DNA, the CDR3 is TGTGCCAGCAGCCAAGTATGGGGAGGCTCCTACAATGAGCAGTTCTTC.

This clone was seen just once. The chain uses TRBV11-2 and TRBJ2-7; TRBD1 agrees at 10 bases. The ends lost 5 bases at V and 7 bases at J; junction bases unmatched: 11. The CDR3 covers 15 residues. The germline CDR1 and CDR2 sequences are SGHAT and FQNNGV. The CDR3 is CASSPRDRGLREQYF. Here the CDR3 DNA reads TGTGCCAGCAGCCCCCGGGACAGGGGCCTAAGGGAGCAGTACTTC.

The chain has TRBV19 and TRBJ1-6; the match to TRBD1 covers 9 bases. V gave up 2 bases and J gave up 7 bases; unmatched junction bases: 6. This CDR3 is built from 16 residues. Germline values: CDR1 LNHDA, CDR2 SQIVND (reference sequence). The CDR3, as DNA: TGTGCCAGTAGTATAAGTCGTGACAGGGGGAATTCACCCCTCCACTTT. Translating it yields CASSISRDRGNSPLHF. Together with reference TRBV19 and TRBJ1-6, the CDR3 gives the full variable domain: DGGITQSPKYLFRKEGQNVTLSCEQNLNHDAMYWYRQDPGQGLRLIYYSQIVNDFQKGDIAEGYSVSREKKESFPLTVTSAQKNPTAFYLCASSISRDRGNSPLHFGNGTRLTVT.

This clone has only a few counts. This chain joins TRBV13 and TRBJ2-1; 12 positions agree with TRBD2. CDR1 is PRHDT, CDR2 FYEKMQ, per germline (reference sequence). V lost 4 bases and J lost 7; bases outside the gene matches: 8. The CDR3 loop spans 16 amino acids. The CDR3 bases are TGTGCCAGCAGCTCACTGACTAGCGGGAGTGGAAATGAGCAGTTCTTC. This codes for CASSSLTSGSGNEQFF.

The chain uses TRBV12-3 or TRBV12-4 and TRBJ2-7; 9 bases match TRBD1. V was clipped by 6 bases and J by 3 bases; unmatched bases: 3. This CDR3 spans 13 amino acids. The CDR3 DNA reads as TGTGCCAGCAGGGAGACAGGGGGCTACGAGCAGTACTTC. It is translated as CASRETGGYEQYF.

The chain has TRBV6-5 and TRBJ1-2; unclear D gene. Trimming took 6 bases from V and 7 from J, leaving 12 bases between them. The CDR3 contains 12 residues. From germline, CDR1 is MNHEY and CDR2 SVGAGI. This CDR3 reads CASSPPRGGYTF. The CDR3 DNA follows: TGTGCCAGCAGCCCCCCGCGGGGTGGCTACACCTTC.

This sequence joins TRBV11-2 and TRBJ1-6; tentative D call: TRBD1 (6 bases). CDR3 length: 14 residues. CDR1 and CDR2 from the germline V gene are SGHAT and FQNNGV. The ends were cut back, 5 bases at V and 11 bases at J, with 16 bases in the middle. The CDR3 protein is CASSRDTRSTPLHF. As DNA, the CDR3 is TGTGCCAGCAGCCGGGACACGAGGTCGACACCCCTCCACTTT.

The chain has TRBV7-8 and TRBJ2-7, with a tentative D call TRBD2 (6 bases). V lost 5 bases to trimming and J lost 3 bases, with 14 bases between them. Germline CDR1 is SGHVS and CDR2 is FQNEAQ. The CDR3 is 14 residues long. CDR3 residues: CASSQQGDFYEQYF. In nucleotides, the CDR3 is TGTGCCAGCAGCCAACAAGGGGACTTCTACGAGCAGTACTTC.

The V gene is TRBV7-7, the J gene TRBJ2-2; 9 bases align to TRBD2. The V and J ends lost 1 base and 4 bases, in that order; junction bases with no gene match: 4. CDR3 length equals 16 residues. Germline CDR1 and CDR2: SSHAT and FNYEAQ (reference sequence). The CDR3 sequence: CASSLGPAGGTGELFF. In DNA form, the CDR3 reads TGTGCCAGCAGCTTAGGGCCAGCGGGGGGCACCGGGGAGCTGTTTTTT.

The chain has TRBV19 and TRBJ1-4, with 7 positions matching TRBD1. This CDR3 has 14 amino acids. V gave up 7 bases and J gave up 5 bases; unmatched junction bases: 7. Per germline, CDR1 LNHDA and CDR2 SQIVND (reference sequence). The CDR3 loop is CASKRQGINEKLFF. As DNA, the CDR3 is TGTGCCAGTAAAAGACAGGGTATAAATGAAAAACTGTTTTTT.

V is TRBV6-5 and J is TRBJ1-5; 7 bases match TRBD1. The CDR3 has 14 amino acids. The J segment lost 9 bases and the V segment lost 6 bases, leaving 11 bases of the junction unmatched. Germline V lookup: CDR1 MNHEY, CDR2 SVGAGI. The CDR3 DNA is TGTGCCAGCAGCAACGACAGGGTCCATTGGCCCCAGCATTTT. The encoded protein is CASSNDRVHWPQHF.

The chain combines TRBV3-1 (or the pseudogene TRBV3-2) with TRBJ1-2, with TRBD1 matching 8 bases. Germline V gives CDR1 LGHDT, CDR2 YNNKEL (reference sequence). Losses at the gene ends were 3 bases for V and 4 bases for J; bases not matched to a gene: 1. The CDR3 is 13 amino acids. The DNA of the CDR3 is TGTGCCAGCAGCCAGGACAGGGCCTATGGCTACACCTTC. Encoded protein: CASSQDRAYGYTF.

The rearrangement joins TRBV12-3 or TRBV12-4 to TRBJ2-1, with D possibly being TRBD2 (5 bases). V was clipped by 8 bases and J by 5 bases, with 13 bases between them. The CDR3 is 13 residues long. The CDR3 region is CASGLAGHNEQFF. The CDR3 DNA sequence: TGTGCCAGCGGGCTAGCAGGTCACAATGAGCAGTTCTTC.

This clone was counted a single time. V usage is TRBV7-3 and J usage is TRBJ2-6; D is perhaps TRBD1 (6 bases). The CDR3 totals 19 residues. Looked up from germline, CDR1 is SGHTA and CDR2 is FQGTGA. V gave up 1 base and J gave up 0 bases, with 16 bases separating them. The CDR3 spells CASSLIGGRVTSGANVLTF. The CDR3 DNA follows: TGTGCCAGCAGCTTAATTGGGGGCAGGGTAACCTCTGGGGCCAACGTCCTGACTTTC.

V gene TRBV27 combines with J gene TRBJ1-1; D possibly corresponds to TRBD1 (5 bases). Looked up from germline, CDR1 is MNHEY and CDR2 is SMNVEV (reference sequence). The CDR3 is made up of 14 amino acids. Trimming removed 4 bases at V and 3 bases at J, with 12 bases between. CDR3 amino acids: CASSSRPGYTEAFF. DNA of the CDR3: TGTGCCAGCAGTTCTCGTCCAGGGTACACTGAAGCTTTCTTT.

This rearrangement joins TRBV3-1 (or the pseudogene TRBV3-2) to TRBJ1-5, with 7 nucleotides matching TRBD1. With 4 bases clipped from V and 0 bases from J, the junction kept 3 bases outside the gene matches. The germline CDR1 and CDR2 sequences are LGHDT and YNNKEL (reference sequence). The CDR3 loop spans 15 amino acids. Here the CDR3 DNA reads TGTGCCAGCAGCCGGACAGGCGGTAGCAATCAGCCCCAGCATTTT. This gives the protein CASSRTGGSNQPQHF.